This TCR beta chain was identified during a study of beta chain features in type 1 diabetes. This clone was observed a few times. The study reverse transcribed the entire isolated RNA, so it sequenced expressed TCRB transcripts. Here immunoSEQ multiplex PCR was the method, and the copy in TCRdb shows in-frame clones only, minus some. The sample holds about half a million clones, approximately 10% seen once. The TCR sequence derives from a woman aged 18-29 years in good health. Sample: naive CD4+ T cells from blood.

As DNA, the CDR3 is TGTGCCAGCCGAGCCCAAGTGGGAATCGGGGAGCTGTTTTTT. This translates into CASRAQVGIGELFF. V gene TRBV5-6 combines with J gene TRBJ2-2; no reliable D call. CDR1 and CDR2 from the germline V gene are SGHDT and YYEEEE. Trimming left V 7 bases short and J 7 bases short, with 17 bases between. The CDR3 has 14 residues.